The present T cell receptor beta chain was sequenced within a study of T cells in Graves' hyperthyroidism and ophthalmopathy. This clonotype was picked up a small number of times. Its antigen is as yet unknown. Trimming removed 5 bases from V and 3 bases from J, with 16 bases in between. CDR3 size: 16 residues. Germline lookup yields CDR1 MDHEN and CDR2 SYDVKM. Notes on the study in general: Ophthalmopathy, which appeared later, was predicted by the model a median around 6.9 months before onset.

Amplification yielded TCR beta CDR3 regions, with RNA transcripts as the source. RT-PCR in the first round (using the HTBI primer set) targeted the TCR CDR3. MiXCR, applied by TCRdb to the multiplex PCR reads, yields one record per CDR3 protein. The table includes approximately 740,000 distinct CDR3 sequences, less than 15% detected once. V usage is TRBV28 and J usage is TRBJ2-2; TRBD1 is a possible D gene (5 bases). This TCR derives from a woman under 30 with Graves' hyperthyroidism. Sequencing used blood. The CDR3 region has the DNA TGTGCCAGCAGTCCCCCTGAAACAGGCTACACCGGGGAGCTGTTTTTT. Its protein is CASSPPETGYTGELFF.